This entry lists 28 T cell receptor beta chains sequenced from one sample in a study of T cells in Graves' hyperthyroidism and ophthalmopathy. Regions amplified from RNA transcripts were the TCR beta CDR3 regions. Initially, a first-round RT-PCR of the TCR CDR3 employed the HTBI primer set. Each CDR3 protein gets one entry after TCRdb re-called the multiplex PCR reads with MiXCR. The table shows over 400,000 distinct CDR3 sequences, with 22% occurring only once. Sequenced material: blood. The source of these receptors is a woman aged 70-85 years with Graves' ophthalmopathy.

The V call is TRBV7-9, the J call TRBJ2-5; TRBD2 matches 13 bases. CDR3 length: 17 residues. The germline gives CDR1 SEHNR, CDR2 FQNEAQ (reference sequence). V was clipped by 7 bases and J by 5 bases; unmatched bases: 13. CDR3 protein: CASTPPGTSGITETQYF. The CDR3 coding sequence is TGTGCCAGCACCCCCCCCGGGACTAGCGGGATTACGGAGACCCAGTACTTC. The whole variable domain, remainder taken from reference TRBV7-9 and TRBJ2-5, is DTGVSQNPRHKITKRGQNVTFRCDPISEHNRLYWYRQTLGQGPEFLTYFQNEAQLEKSRLLSDRFSAERPKGSFSTLEIQRTEQGDSAMYLCASTPPGTSGITETQYFGPGTRLLVL.

This clonotype was observed a few times. V usage is TRBV29-1 and J usage is TRBJ2-1; 7 nucleotides align to TRBD2. Germline assignment: CDR1 SQVTM and CDR2 ANQGSEA. V lost 1 base to trimming and J lost 6 bases; unmatched junction nucleotides: 0. This CDR3 region has 12 residues. Written as DNA, the CDR3 is TGCAGCGTTGAAGCGGGAGGCAATGAGCAGTTCTTC. It translates to CSVEAGGNEQFF.

This clonotype showed up many times. V gene TRBV6-1 combines with J gene TRBJ1-5; no definite D call. Germline-derived CDR1 and CDR2 are MNHNS and SASEGT. Trimming took off 2 bases at V and 3 bases at J, with 5 bases between the two ends. CDR3 length equals 13 residues. CDR3 sequence: CASSERDNQPQHF. The DNA of the CDR3 is TGTGCCAGCAGTGAACGGGACAATCAGCCCCAGCATTTT.

The chain is built from TRBV18 and TRBJ1-2, with no clear D. The CDR3 sequence is 14 residues long. CDR1 KGHSH and CDR2 LQKENI come from the germline V gene. V dropped 3 bases and J dropped 2 bases, with 10 bases sitting between them. CDR3 sequence (DNA): TGTGCCAGCTCACCGGCCGTGGGAAACTATGGCTACACCTTC. Amino acid sequence: CASSPAVGNYGYTF.

This clonotype was recorded a few times. The J gene is TRBJ2-2, the V gene TRBV7-3; 7 nucleotides line up with TRBD2. The CDR3 spans 16 residues. The V and J ends lost 5 bases and 6 bases, in that order; junction bases with no gene match: 12. The germline V gene has CDR1 SGHTA and CDR2 FQGTGA. The CDR3 spells CASSPLSGLGPGELFF. The CDR3 DNA sequence: TGTGCCAGCAGCCCATTATCCGGACTAGGACCCGGGGAGCTGTTTTTT.

Many counts were recorded for this clonotype. The chain is built from TRBV28 and TRBJ1-1; D not certain. In germline, CDR1 is MDHEN, CDR2 SYDVKM. The ends were cut back, 4 bases at V and 2 bases at J, with 5 bases in the middle. The CDR3 runs 12 residues. CDR3 region: CASSSTNTEAFF. The CDR3 region has the DNA TGTGCCAGCAGTTCCACAAACACTGAAGCTTTCTTT.

This clonotype has only one observation. The J gene is TRBJ2-7, the V gene TRBV4-1; 7 bases are a match to TRBD1. The V segment lost 3 bases and the J segment 3 bases; nucleotides outside the gene matches: 2. The CDR3 consists of 13 residues. Germline V gene sequence: CDR1 MGHRA, CDR2 YSYEKL. DNA for the CDR3: TGCGCCAGCAGCCACCCAGGGGGCTACGAGCAGTACTTC. Protein product: CASSHPGGYEQYF.

V is TRBV11-2 and J is TRBJ1-1; maybe TRBD1 (5 bases). Germline V gives CDR1 SGHAT, CDR2 FQNNGV. V gave up 2 bases and J gave up 4 bases, with 11 bases separating them. CDR3 length: 14 amino acids. The CDR3 DNA reads as TGTGCCAGCAGCTTATCAGACAGAGGCACTGAAGCTTTCTTT. This translates into CASSLSDRGTEAFF.

This clonotype was seen at least ten times. The V call is TRBV9, the J call TRBJ2-2; D uncertain. There are 13 residues in the CDR3. Germline V gene lookup returns CDR1 SGDLS and CDR2 YYNGEE. The ends were cut back, 4 bases at V and 5 bases at J, with 9 bases in the middle. The CDR3 sequence: CASSISQTGELFF. The DNA of the CDR3 is TGTGCCAGCAGCATCAGTCAAACCGGGGAGCTGTTTTTT.

This clonotype has more than one count but fewer than ten. The genes are TRBV7-3 and TRBJ1-2, with D tentatively TRBD1 (6 bases). Deletions cut 1 base from V and 6 bases from J, with 9 bases between. The CDR3 contains 13 residues. CDR1 SGHTA and CDR2 FQGTGA come from the germline V gene. CDR3 nucleotide sequence: TGTGCCAGCAGCTTAAGGGCAGGGGATGGCTACACCTTC. This translates into CASSLRAGDGYTF.

The rearrangement joins TRBV20-1 to TRBJ2-6; no clear D. V was pared by 3 bases and J by 2 bases, with 8 bases between. Germline CDR1 DFQATT, CDR2 SNEGSKA (reference sequence). CDR3 size: 14 residues. In DNA, the CDR3 is TGCAGTGCTAGTAAGGCGGCTGGGGCCAACGTCCTGACTTTC. Its translation is CSASKAAGANVLTF.

The chain carries TRBV27 and TRBJ2-5; D gene ambiguous. V lost 5 bases and J 12 bases, leaving 16 bases between the germline ends. Germline CDR1 reads MNHEY; CDR2 reads SMNVEV (reference sequence). The length of the CDR3 is 12 residues. CDR3: CASSAYSVLKYF. CDR3 nucleotide sequence: TGTGCCAGCAGTGCTTACTCCGTTCTTAAGTACTTC.

This clonotype showed up just a few times. The CDR3 sequence: CAIAWAGEGQPQHF. CDR3 bases: TGTGCCATCGCCTGGGCAGGGGAAGGTCAGCCCCAGCATTTT. The V and J genes are TRBV10-3 and TRBJ1-5, with a weak D call TRBD1 (6 bases). This CDR3 is 14 amino acids long. Germline V gene data show CDR1 as ENHRY and CDR2 as SYGVKD. Trimming stripped 8 bases from V and 6 bases from J, with 17 bases between.

CDR3 protein: CASTTISGRASEQYF. In DNA, the CDR3 is TGTGCCAGCACCACCATAAGCGGGAGGGCCTCCGAGCAGTACTTC. The chain uses TRBV27 and TRBJ2-7; 10 nucleotides align to TRBD2. The junction had 12 bases not matched to a gene; V was cut back by 7 bases and J by 6 bases. This CDR3 is built from 15 residues. Germline CDR1 MNHEY, CDR2 SMNVEV (reference sequence).

This clonotype was counted only a few times. The chain carries TRBV6-1 and TRBJ2-7, with D possibly TRBD2 on 6 matching bases. Trimming shortened V by 7 bases and J by 4 bases, and 23 bases separated the two germline ends. CDR1 and CDR2 from the germline V gene are MNHNS and SASEGT. The CDR3 runs to 16 residues. CDR3 in DNA: TGTGCCAGCATGGCGGGACCCGCTCTAGTTAATTACGAGCAGTACTTC. Translation: CASMAGPALVNYEQYF.

The chain uses TRBV24-1 and TRBJ2-1; tentatively, D is TRBD1 (5 bases). CDR3 size: 16 residues. V shed 3 bases and J shed 0 bases, with 11 bases lying between them. Germline V lookup: CDR1 KGHDR, CDR2 SFDVKD. CDR3 residues: CATSDVGVSSYNEQFF. The DNA of the CDR3 is TGTGCCACCAGTGATGTAGGGGTAAGCTCCTACAATGAGCAGTTCTTC.

This clonotype occurred a few times. V and J are TRBV3-1 and TRBJ1-1; D gene unclear. The V end lost 4 bases, the J end lost 3 bases, and 15 bases lay between the germline ends. CDR1 is LGHDT and CDR2 is YNNKEL in the germline V gene (reference sequence). The CDR3 spans 15 residues. Written as DNA, the CDR3 is TGTGCCAGCAGCCCTCTTCCCGGGTTGGACACTGAAGCTTTCTTT. This gives the protein CASSPLPGLDTEAFF.

This clonotype was seen more than once but under ten times. The rearrangement joins TRBV13 to TRBJ2-7; D is unclear. Germline V CDR1 and CDR2: PRHDT, FYEKMQ (reference sequence). Deletions cut 2 bases from V and 0 bases from J, with 8 bases between. The CDR3 runs to 14 residues. The CDR3 bases are TGTGCCAGCAGCTTATACACCAGCTCCTACGAGCAGTACTTC. Its protein product is CASSLYTSSYEQYF.

This chain uses TRBV6-2 or TRBV6-3 with TRBJ1-2; 8 bases agree with TRBD1. CDR3 length: 14 amino acids. In germline, CDR1 is MNHEY, CDR2 SVGEGT. The V segment lost 8 bases and the J segment 3 bases; nucleotides outside the gene matches: 8. CDR3 bases: TGTGCCAGCGCAACAGGGGGGGGAGACTATGGCTACACCTTC. The encoded protein is CASATGGGDYGYTF.

This clonotype was seen many times. The rearrangement links TRBV12-3 or TRBV12-4 to TRBJ2-7; 10 nucleotides align to TRBD2. Trimming removed 6 bases from V and 4 bases from J; junction bases left unmatched: 3. This CDR3 has 13 residues. This CDR3 is CASRTSGIYEQYF. DNA of the CDR3: TGTGCCAGCAGAACTAGCGGGATTTACGAGCAGTACTTC.

The CDR3 spells CASSYRDENSPLHF. CDR3 nucleotides: TGTGCCAGCTCTTACAGGGACGAGAATTCACCCCTCCACTTT. The chain recombines TRBV18 with TRBJ1-6; possible D gene TRBD1, 6 bases. The V end was cut by 6 bases, the J end by 7 bases, with 13 bases between. Germline V CDR1 and CDR2: KGHSH, LQKENI. CDR3 size: 14 residues.

This clonotype was seen a handful of times. This sequence joins TRBV2 and TRBJ2-7, with D possibly matching TRBD2 (5 bases). V lost 7 bases to trimming and J lost 5 bases, with 15 bases between them. CDR1 is SNHLY and CDR2 is FYNNEI in the germline V gene. The CDR3 is 13 amino acids. Here the CDR3 reads CASKWESRHEQYF. DNA for the CDR3: TGTGCCAGCAAGTGGGAGTCCCGTCACGAGCAGTACTTC.

The rearrangement links TRBV7-2 to TRBJ2-2; D is ambiguous. V gave up 1 base and J gave up 7 bases, with 7 bases separating them. There are 13 residues in the CDR3. Looked up from germline, CDR1 is SGHTA and CDR2 is FQGNSA. In nucleotides, the CDR3 is TGTGCCAGCAGCTTAGGGGGTGACGGGGAGCTGTTTTTT. Its protein is CASSLGGDGELFF.

This clonotype was seen a few times. This rearrangement joins TRBV20-1 to TRBJ2-5, with 10 bases lining up with TRBD2. CDR1 and CDR2 from the germline V gene are DFQATT and SNEGSKA (reference sequence). The CDR3 is 14 amino acids. Trimming took 3 bases from V and 5 from J; bases not matched to a gene: 6. The CDR3 nucleotides are TGCAGTGCTAGGGCTAGCGGGAGAACGGAGACCCAGTACTTC. Its translation is CSARASGRTETQYF.

The chain uses TRBV7-3 and TRBJ2-1; D assignment may be TRBD1 or TRBD2 (6 bases each). Per germline, CDR1 SGHTA and CDR2 FQGTGA. Trimming took 8 bases from V and 2 from J, leaving 16 bases between them. The CDR3 contains 15 residues. The CDR3 DNA reads as TGTGCCAGCGGAGGGGGGATGGGGGCCTACAATGAGCAGTTCTTC. Protein: CASGGGMGAYNEQFF.

The chain joins TRBV9 to TRBJ2-2; TRBD2 matches 9 bases. V shed 0 bases and J 3 bases; nucleotides not matched to a gene: 3. Germline V gene lookup returns CDR1 SGDLS and CDR2 YYNGEE. The CDR3 runs to 16 residues. The CDR3 DNA reads as TGTGCCAGCAGCGTAGGTAGCGGGAGATACACCGGGGAGCTGTTTTTT. It specifies CASSVGSGRYTGELFF.

The table lists this clonotype with a few counts. This clone may be a read error of a much larger clone one base away. The V gene is TRBV6-2 or TRBV6-3, the J gene TRBJ1-2; D possibly corresponds to TRBD1 (5 bases). In germline, CDR1 is MNHEY, CDR2 SVGEGT. The CDR3 covers 15 residues. Deletions cut 5 bases from V and 6 bases from J, with 19 bases between. DNA for the CDR3: TGTGCCAGCAGTCGAGACGGGGGGGTAGCGGATGGCTACACCTTC. Amino acids: CASSRDGGVADGYTF.

In this sample, this clonotype turned up a few times. The CDR3 loop is CSAFDGGSGGEQFF. The CDR3 coding sequence is TGCAGTGCTTTCGATGGAGGATCTGGGGGTGAGCAGTTCTTC. V and J are TRBV20-1 and TRBJ2-1, with D perhaps assigned TRBD1 or TRBD2 (5 bases each). Germline CDR1 reads DFQATT; CDR2 reads SNEGSKA (reference sequence). V lost 5 bases and J 9 bases, leaving 20 bases between the germline ends. There are 14 residues in the CDR3.